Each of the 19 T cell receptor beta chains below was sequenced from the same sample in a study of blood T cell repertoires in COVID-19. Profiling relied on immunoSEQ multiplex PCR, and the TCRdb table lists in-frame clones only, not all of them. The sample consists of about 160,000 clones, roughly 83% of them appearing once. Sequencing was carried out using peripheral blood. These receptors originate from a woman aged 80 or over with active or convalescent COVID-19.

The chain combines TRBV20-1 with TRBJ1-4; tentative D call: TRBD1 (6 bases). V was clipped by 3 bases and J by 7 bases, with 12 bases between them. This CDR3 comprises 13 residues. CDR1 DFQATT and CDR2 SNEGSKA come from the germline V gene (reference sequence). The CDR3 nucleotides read TGCAGTGCTAGTAACGAAGGGGGTGAAAAACTGTTTTTT. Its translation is CSASNEGGEKLFF.

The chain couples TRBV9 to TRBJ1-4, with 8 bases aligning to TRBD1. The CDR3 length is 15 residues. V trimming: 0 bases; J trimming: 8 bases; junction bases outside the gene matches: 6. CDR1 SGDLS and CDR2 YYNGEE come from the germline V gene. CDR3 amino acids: CASSVGGTGQEKLFF. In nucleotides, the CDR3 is TGTGCCAGCAGCGTAGGGGGGACAGGTCAGGAAAAACTGTTTTTT.

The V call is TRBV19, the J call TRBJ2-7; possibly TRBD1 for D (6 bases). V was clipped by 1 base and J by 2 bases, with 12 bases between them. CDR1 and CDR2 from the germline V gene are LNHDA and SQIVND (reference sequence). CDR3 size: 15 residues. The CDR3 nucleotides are TGTGCCAGTAGTATAGGTCAGGGGTATGCCTACGAGCAGTACTTC. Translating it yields CASSIGQGYAYEQYF.

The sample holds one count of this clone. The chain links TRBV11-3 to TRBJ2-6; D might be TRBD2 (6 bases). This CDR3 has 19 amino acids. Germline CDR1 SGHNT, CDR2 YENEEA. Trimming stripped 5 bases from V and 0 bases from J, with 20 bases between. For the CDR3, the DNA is TGTGCCAGCAGCCCCTCGGGGGTCTCGAACCTCTCTGGGGCCAACGTCCTGACTTTC. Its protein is CASSPSGVSNLSGANVLTF.

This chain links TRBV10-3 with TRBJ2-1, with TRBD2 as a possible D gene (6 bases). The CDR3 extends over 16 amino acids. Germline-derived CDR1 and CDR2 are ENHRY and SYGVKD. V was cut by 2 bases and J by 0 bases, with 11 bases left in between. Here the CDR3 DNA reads TGTGCCATCAGTGAGGCGGGATCGGACTCCTACAATGAGCAGTTCTTC. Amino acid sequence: CAISEAGSDSYNEQFF.

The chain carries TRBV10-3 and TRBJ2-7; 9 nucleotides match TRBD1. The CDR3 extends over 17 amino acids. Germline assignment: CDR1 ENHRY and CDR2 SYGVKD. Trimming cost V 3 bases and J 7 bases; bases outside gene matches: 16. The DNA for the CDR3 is TGTGCCATCAGTGACCTATCCGGGACAGGGACCTCAGGGGAGCAGTACTTC. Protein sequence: CAISDLSGTGTSGEQYF.

The CDR3, as DNA: TGTGCCAGCAGTTTCCGGGATTTAGGAACTGAAGCTTTCTTT. This sequence encodes CASSFRDLGTEAFF. This chain connects TRBV27 to TRBJ1-1; D ambiguous. From germline, CDR1 is MNHEY and CDR2 SMNVEV (reference sequence). Trimming removed 3 bases at V and 5 bases at J, with 13 bases between. CDR3 size: 14 residues.

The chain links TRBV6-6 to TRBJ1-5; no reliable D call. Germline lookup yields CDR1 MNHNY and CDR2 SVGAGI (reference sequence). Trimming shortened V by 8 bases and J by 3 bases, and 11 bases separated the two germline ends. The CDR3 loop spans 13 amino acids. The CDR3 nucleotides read TGTGCCAGCCGGGCGGGTTTCAATCAGCCCCAGCATTTT. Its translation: CASRAGFNQPQHF.

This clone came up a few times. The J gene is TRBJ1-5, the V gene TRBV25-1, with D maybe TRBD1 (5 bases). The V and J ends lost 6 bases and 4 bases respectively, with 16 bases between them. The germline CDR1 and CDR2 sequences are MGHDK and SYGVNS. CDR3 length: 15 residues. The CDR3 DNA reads TGTGCCAGCAGCGGAAGAGGTCAGGGTAATCAGCCCCAGCATTTT. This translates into CASSGRGQGNQPQHF.

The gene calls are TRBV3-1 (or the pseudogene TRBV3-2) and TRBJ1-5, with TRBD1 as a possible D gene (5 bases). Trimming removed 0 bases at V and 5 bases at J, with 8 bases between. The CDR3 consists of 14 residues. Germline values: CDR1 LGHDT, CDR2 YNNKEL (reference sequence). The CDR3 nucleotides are TGTGCCAGCAGCCAAGACGGGGGGTATCAGCCCCAGCATTTT. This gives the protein CASSQDGGYQPQHF.

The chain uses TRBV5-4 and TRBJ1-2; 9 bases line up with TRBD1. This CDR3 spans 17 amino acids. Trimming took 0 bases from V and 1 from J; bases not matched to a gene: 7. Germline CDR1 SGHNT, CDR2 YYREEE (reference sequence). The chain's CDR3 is CASSLGDRVLLNYGYTF. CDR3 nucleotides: TGTGCCAGCAGCTTGGGGGACAGGGTCCTCCTTAACTATGGCTACACCTTC.

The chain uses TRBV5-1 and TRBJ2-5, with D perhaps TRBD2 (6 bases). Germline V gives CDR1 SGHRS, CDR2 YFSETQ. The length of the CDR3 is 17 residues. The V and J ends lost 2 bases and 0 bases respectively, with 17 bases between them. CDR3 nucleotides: TGCGCCAGCAGCTTCCTAGGGGCGGGGACCTACCAAGAGACCCAGTACTTC. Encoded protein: CASSFLGAGTYQETQYF.

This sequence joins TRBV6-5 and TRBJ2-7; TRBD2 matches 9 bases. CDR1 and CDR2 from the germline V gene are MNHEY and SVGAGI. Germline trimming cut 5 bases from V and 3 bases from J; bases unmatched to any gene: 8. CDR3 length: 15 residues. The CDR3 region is CASSPSSGASYEQYF. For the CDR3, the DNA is TGTGCCAGCAGTCCCTCTAGCGGGGCTAGCTACGAGCAGTACTTC.

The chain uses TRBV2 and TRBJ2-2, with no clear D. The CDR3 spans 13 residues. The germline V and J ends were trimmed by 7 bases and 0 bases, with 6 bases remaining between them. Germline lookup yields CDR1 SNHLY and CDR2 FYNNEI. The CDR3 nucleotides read TGTGCCAGCAAGCCAACGAACACCGGGGAGCTGTTTTTT. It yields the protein CASKPTNTGELFF.

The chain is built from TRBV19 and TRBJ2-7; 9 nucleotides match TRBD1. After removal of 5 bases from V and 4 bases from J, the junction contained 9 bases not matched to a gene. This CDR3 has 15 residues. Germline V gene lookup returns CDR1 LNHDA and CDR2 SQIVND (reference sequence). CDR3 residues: CASSLPGQGRYEQYF. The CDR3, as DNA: TGTGCCAGTAGTCTACCGGGACAGGGACGTTACGAGCAGTACTTC.

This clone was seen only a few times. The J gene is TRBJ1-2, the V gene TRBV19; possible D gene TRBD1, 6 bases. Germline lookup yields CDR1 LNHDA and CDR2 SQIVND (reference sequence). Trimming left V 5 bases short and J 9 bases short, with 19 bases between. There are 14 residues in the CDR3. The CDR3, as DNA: TGTGCCAGTAGTGCAGGACAGTACTATGGGAGCTACACCTTC. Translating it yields CASSAGQYYGSYTF.

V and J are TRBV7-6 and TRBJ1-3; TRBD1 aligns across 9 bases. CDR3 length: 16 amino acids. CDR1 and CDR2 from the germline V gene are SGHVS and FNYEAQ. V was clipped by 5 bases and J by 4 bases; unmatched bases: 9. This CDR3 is CASSPLDRGRGNTIYF. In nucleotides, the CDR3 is TGTGCCAGCAGCCCGTTGGACAGGGGAAGGGGAAACACCATATATTTT.

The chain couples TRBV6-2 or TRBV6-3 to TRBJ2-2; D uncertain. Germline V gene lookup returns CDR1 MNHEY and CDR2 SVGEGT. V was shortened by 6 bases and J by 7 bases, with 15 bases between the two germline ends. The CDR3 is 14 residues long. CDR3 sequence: CASSPVRKIGELFF. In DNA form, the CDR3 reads TGTGCCAGCAGCCCCGTGAGGAAGATCGGGGAGCTGTTTTTT.

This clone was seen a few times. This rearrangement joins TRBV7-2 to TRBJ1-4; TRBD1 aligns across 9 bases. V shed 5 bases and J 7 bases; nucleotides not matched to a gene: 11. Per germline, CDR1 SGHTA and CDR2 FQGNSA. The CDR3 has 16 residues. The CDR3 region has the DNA TGTGCCAGCAGCCTTAACAGGGGGCGGTTTGGTGAAAAACTGTTTTTT. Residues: CASSLNRGRFGEKLFF. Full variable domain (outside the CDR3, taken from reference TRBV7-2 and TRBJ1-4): GAGVSQSPSNKVTEKGKDVELRCDPISGHTALYWYRQSLGQGLEFLIYFQGNSAPDKSGLPSDRFSAERTGGSVSTLTIQRTQQEDSAVYLCASSLNRGRFGEKLFFGSGTQLSVL.